This is a list of T cell receptor beta chains from one sample in a study of spatial heterogeneity in lung cancer. TCRdb used MiXCR to reprocess the 5' RACE reads, holding one entry per CDR3 protein. Counted here are more than 60,000 distinct CDR3 sequences, roughly 8% occurring once; the ten biggest clones make up about 6.8%. Here the sequenced sample was PBMCs, taken at surgery. The origin of the receptors is a male donor with early-stage non-small cell lung cancer. Both conserved end residues are part of each CDR3. Each record gives: V gene, clone size, J gene, D gene, CDR3 DNA, CDR3 protein. D genes are given only for firm matches. The size entry is marked missing in some rows and otherwise reads once, few, many or a size class.

V: TRBV7-9
size: few
J: TRBJ1-2
D: NA
DNA: TGTGCCAGCAGCTTAGCTCGGCAGGGCTATAATGGCTACACCTTC
CDR3: CASSLARQGYNGYTF

V: TRBV9
size: many
J: TRBJ1-1
D: TRBD1
DNA: TGTGCCAGCAGCGTAGGCACAGGGGGTAGTAACACTGAAGCTTTCTTT
CDR3: CASSVGTGGSNTEAFF

V: TRBV12-3/TRBV12-4
size: many
J: TRBJ2-7
D: TRBD1
DNA: TGTGCCAGCACCCTGTTTCTGACAGGGGTCCCACAGTACTTC
CDR3: CASTLFLTGVPQYF

V: TRBV5-1
size: many
J: TRBJ2-7
D: NA
DNA: TGCGCCAGCAGCCTTCTTAGCGGTGCACTCTACGAGCAGTACTTC
CDR3: CASSLLSGALYEQYF

V: TRBV30
size: NA
J: TRBJ2-7
D: NA
DNA: TGTGCCTGGAGTGTACGGCTTTTCTACGAGCAGTACTTC
CDR3: CAWSVRLFYEQYF

V: TRBV12-3/TRBV12-4
size: NA
J: TRBJ1-2
D: NA
DNA: TGTGCCAGCAGTGAGGACTATGGCTACACCTTC
CDR3: CASSEDYGYTF

V: TRBV25-1
size: many
J: TRBJ2-1
D: TRBD2
DNA: TGTGCCAGCAGTGTTAAGTCGACTAGCGCCAACAATGAGCAGTTCTTC
CDR3: CASSVKSTSANNEQFF

V: TRBV4-1
size: many
J: TRBJ2-7
D: TRBD1
DNA: TGCGCCAGCAGCTTTACAGGGGTGGGGTACGAGCAGTACTTC
CDR3: CASSFTGVGYEQYF

V: TRBV6-1
size: many
J: TRBJ2-2
D: NA
DNA: TGTGCCACCGACCTATATCAGACCGGGGAGCTGTTTTTT
CDR3: CATDLYQTGELFF

V: TRBV27
size: NA
J: TRBJ1-2
D: NA
DNA: TGTGCCAGCAGTGACCAACCTAACTATGGCTACACCTTC
CDR3: CASSDQPNYGYTF

V: TRBV6-6
size: many
J: TRBJ2-2
D: NA
DNA: TGTGCCAGCAGTTACGAGGGTAGCGGGGAGCTGTTTTTT
CDR3: CASSYEGSGELFF

V: TRBV30
size: NA
J: TRBJ1-1
D: NA
DNA: TGTGCCTGGAGTGCAGACGGACTGAACACTGAAGCTTTCTTT
CDR3: CAWSADGLNTEAFF

V: TRBV15
size: NA
J: TRBJ1-2
D: TRBD1
DNA: TGTGCCACCAGCAGACCGGGACAGGGACTCTATGGCTACACCTTC
CDR3: CATSRPGQGLYGYTF

V: TRBV5-1
size: many
J: TRBJ1-2
D: NA
DNA: TGCGCCAGCAGCTTTGCATCAGATCAGAACTATGGCTACACCTTC
CDR3: CASSFASDQNYGYTF

V: TRBV3-1
size: NA
J: TRBJ1-5
D: NA
DNA: TGTGCCAGCAGTCCAGGGGCCGCGGCCCAGCATTTT
CDR3: CASSPGAAAQHF

V: TRBV11-2
size: many
J: TRBJ2-1
D: NA
DNA: TGTGCCAGCAGCTTAGATCCGGGTTACAATGAGCAGTTCTTC
CDR3: CASSLDPGYNEQFF

V: TRBV29-1
size: many
J: TRBJ2-7
D: NA
DNA: TGCAGCGTTGATTCTGGCAGCTACGAGCAGTACTTC
CDR3: CSVDSGSYEQYF

V: TRBV7-9
size: many
J: TRBJ1-1
D: NA
DNA: TGTGCCAGCAGCTCTCACAGCAACACTGAAGCTTTCTTT
CDR3: CASSSHSNTEAFF

V: TRBV4-3
size: few
J: TRBJ1-2
D: NA
DNA: TGCGCCAGCAGCCAAGGAGTTGGGGGCAGCTATGGCTACACCTTC
CDR3: CASSQGVGGSYGYTF

V: TRBV13
size: NA
J: TRBJ1-1
D: TRBD1
DNA: TGTGCCAGCTTTCAGGGGGCGGCGGTTAGTCCGAACACTGAAGCTTTCTTT
CDR3: CASFQGAAVSPNTEAFF

V: TRBV12-3/TRBV12-4
size: many
J: TRBJ2-2
D: NA
DNA: TGTGCCAGCAGTCAGGGGACCGGGGAGCTGTTTTTT
CDR3: CASSQGTGELFF

V: TRBV10-2
size: many
J: TRBJ1-1
D: NA
DNA: TGCGCCAGCAGTGAGCCGACGATGGGAGCTTTCTTT
CDR3: CASSEPTMGAFF

V: TRBV7-2
size: many
J: TRBJ1-1
D: NA
DNA: TGTGCCAGCAGCAACCTGAACACTGAAGCTTTCTTT
CDR3: CASSNLNTEAFF

V: TRBV4-1
size: NA
J: TRBJ2-2
D: NA
DNA: TGCGCCAGCAGCCAACTAGCCGCGAACACCGGGGAGCTGTTTTTT
CDR3: CASSQLAANTGELFF

V: TRBV29-1
size: many
J: TRBJ2-5
D: TRBD1
DNA: TGCAGCATGAGGACAGGGGGCGTTTTAGTAGAGACCCAGTACTTC
CDR3: CSMRTGGVLVETQYF

V: TRBV7-9
size: many
J: TRBJ2-7
D: NA
DNA: TGTGCCAGCAGCATCGATGGCTGGGGAGAGTACTTC
CDR3: CASSIDGWGEYF

V: TRBV25-1
size: few
J: TRBJ2-7
D: NA
DNA: TGTGCCAGCAGAGATGCGCAGGGAGGTTACGAGCAGTACTTC
CDR3: CASRDAQGGYEQYF

V: TRBV11-1
size: many
J: TRBJ1-1
D: NA
DNA: TGTGCCAGCAGCTTAGAGCAGGGGATGAACACTGAAGCTTTCTTT
CDR3: CASSLEQGMNTEAFF

V: TRBV29-1
size: NA
J: TRBJ2-1
D: TRBD2
DNA: TGCAGCGTTGAAGAGGGACTAGCGGCTTCCTACAATGAGCAGTTCTTC
CDR3: CSVEEGLAASYNEQFF

V: TRBV2
size: NA
J: TRBJ2-4
D: NA
DNA: TGTGCCAGCAGGGAGCCACTTTCCGGTAACATTCAGTACTTC
CDR3: CASREPLSGNIQYF

V: TRBV5-1
size: many
J: TRBJ2-7
D: TRBD1
DNA: TGCGCCAGCAGCACAGGGACAGTCTACGAGCAGTACTTC
CDR3: CASSTGTVYEQYF

V: TRBV5-5
size: many
J: TRBJ2-7
D: NA
DNA: TGTGCCAGCAGCTTGACTCCCGGGTACGAGCAGTACTTC
CDR3: CASSLTPGYEQYF

V: TRBV5-1
size: many
J: TRBJ2-7
D: NA
DNA: TGCGCCAGCAGCTTGGAGACTGAGCAGTACTTC
CDR3: CASSLETEQYF

V: TRBV5-6
size: many
J: TRBJ1-4
D: TRBD1
DNA: TGTGCCAGCAGCTTCCGACAGGGAGCCTCGGGAGAAAAACTGTTTTTT
CDR3: CASSFRQGASGEKLFF

V: TRBV10-2
size: few
J: TRBJ2-7
D: NA
DNA: TGCGCCAGCAGTGAGGCGGCCTACGAGCAGTACTTC
CDR3: CASSEAAYEQYF

V: TRBV14
size: many
J: TRBJ1-1
D: NA
DNA: TGTGCCAGCAGCCCTCGACTGAGTACCCTGAACACTGAAGCTTTCTTT
CDR3: CASSPRLSTLNTEAFF

V: TRBV3-1
size: many
J: TRBJ2-3
D: NA
DNA: TGTGCCAGCAGCCAACAATATCGGCCAGATACGCAGTATTTT
CDR3: CASSQQYRPDTQYF

V: TRBV12-3/TRBV12-4
size: many
J: TRBJ2-1
D: TRBD2
DNA: TGTGCCAGCAGTTTTTCCCCGGGACTAGCGGGAGAGGGGGACTACAATGAGCAGTTCTTC
CDR3: CASSFSPGLAGEGDYNEQFF

V: TRBV7-9
size: NA
J: TRBJ2-2
D: NA
DNA: TGTGCCAGCACCGTGGAGCTAGAGGCCACCGGGGAGCTGTTTTTT
CDR3: CASTVELEATGELFF

V: TRBV5-6
size: NA
J: TRBJ1-1
D: NA
DNA: TGTGCCAGCAGTTTTCCGGTGGGTACTGAAGCTTTCTTT
CDR3: CASSFPVGTEAFF

V: TRBV9
size: many
J: TRBJ2-1
D: NA
DNA: TGTGCCAGCAGCGTAGATTTGGGAGGACGAGGCTCCTACAATGAGCAGTTCTTC
CDR3: CASSVDLGGRGSYNEQFF

V: TRBV7-2
size: many
J: TRBJ1-5
D: NA
DNA: TGTGCCAGCTCTCCGACAGCGAGCAATCAGCCCCAGCATTTT
CDR3: CASSPTASNQPQHF

V: TRBV7-3
size: NA
J: TRBJ2-6
D: NA
DNA: TGTGCCAGCAGTCGCGTTGGGGCCAACGTCCTGACTTTC
CDR3: CASSRVGANVLTF

V: TRBV20-1
size: many
J: TRBJ2-7
D: NA
DNA: TGCAGTGCTAGAGTGGGACCTTACGAGCAGTACTTC
CDR3: CSARVGPYEQYF

V: TRBV6-1
size: NA
J: TRBJ2-7
D: TRBD2
DNA: TGTGCCAGCAGCTCTCTAGCGGGAGAAGCCTACGAGCAGTACTTC
CDR3: CASSSLAGEAYEQYF

V: TRBV5-5
size: NA
J: TRBJ2-6
D: TRBD1
DNA: TGTGCCAGCAGCTCCCTGGTAGGGGGCGCTGGGGCCAACGTCCTGACTTTC
CDR3: CASSSLVGGAGANVLTF

V: TRBV4-3
size: many
J: TRBJ1-1
D: NA
DNA: TGCGCCAGCAGCCAAGACGGCCCAAACACTGAAGCTTTCTTT
CDR3: CASSQDGPNTEAFF

V: TRBV12-3/TRBV12-4
size: NA
J: TRBJ1-1
D: NA
DNA: TGTGCCAGCAGTACCCAGGGAAAAGCCCAAGCTTTCTTT
CDR3: CASSTQGKAQAFF

V: TRBV15
size: few
J: TRBJ2-7
D: TRBD1
DNA: TGTGCCACCAGCAGACATAGACAGGGTACCTACGAGCAGTACTTC
CDR3: CATSRHRQGTYEQYF

V: TRBV27
size: many
J: TRBJ1-2
D: NA
DNA: TGTGCCAGCAGTTTTTGGGGAGAAGGCGGCGGTGGCTACACCTTC
CDR3: CASSFWGEGGGGYTF

V: TRBV30
size: few
J: TRBJ1-1
D: NA
DNA: TGTGCCTGGAGGGTGAACGGGAACACTGAAGCTTTCTTT
CDR3: CAWRVNGNTEAFF

V: TRBV11-2
size: few
J: TRBJ2-1
D: TRBD2
DNA: TGTGCCAGCAGCCCTGGACTAGCCCAATACAATGAGCAGTTCTTC
CDR3: CASSPGLAQYNEQFF